The entry that follows covers one T cell receptor beta chain sequence. The CDR3 extends over 14 amino acids. With 0 bases removed from V and 6 bases from J, the gap between germline ends came to 12 bases. Germline CDR1 SGHRS, CDR2 YFSETQ. The data derive from a study of blood T cell repertoires in COVID-19. Generated by immunoSEQ multiplex PCR, the TCRdb table keeps only in-frame clones and is missing some. The sample lists 110,000 to 150,000 clones, approximately 80% occurring once. The material sequenced was peripheral blood. The TCR comes from a human donor in a cohort sampled during active COVID-19. The V and J genes are TRBV5-1 and TRBJ1-1; the D is unclear. CDR3 region: CASSLDGFYAEAFF. The CDR3 region has the DNA TGCGCCAGCAGCTTGGACGGGTTTTACGCTGAAGCTTTCTTT. Combining the CDR3 with reference TRBV5-1 and TRBJ1-1 gives the whole variable domain KAGVTQTPRYLIKTRGQQVTLSCSPISGHRSVSWYQQTPGQGLQFLFEYFSETQRNKGNFPGRFSGRQFSNSRSEMNVSTLELGDSALYLCASSLDGFYAEAFFGQGTRLTVV.